This entry lists 10 T cell receptor beta chains sequenced from one sample in a study of Ad26.COV2.S vaccination and SARS-CoV-2 variants. TCRdb keeps only in-frame clones here, not all; method: immunoSEQ multiplex PCR. In the table there are 440,000 or so clones, roughly 88% of which are singletons. Specified treatment: approximately 18 received Ad26.COV2.S at low or high dose, single or two shots; roughly 5 received placebo; per-sample allocation not given. The samples were gathered on day 63 after the first injection of vaccine or placebo. Here the sequenced sample was peripheral blood, taken in a trial of Ad26.COV2.S vaccine versus placebo. The receptors come from a person aged 18-65 years who received the Ad26.COV2.S COVID-19 vaccine or a placebo.

This chain links TRBV18 with TRBJ2-7; D gene unclear. The CDR3 is 13 amino acids. The V end was cut by 5 bases, the J end by 4 bases, with 12 bases between. Germline V CDR1 and CDR2: KGHSH, LQKENI. The CDR3 sequence: CASSISLDYEQYF. Here the CDR3 DNA reads TGTGCCAGCTCAATTTCGTTAGATTACGAGCAGTACTTC.

The V call is TRBV6-1, the J call TRBJ2-7; possibly TRBD1 for D (6 bases). The CDR3 contains 16 residues. Germline V gives CDR1 MNHNS, CDR2 SASEGT. Trimming shortened V by 0 bases and J by 7 bases, and 19 bases separated the two germline ends. The CDR3, as DNA: TGTGCCAGCAGTGAAGCGCGACTGGACAGCGACAGGGAGCAGTACTTC. It yields the protein CASSEARLDSDREQYF.

This chain uses TRBV4-2 with TRBJ2-7, with 15 bases fitting TRBD2. The CDR3 has 18 residues. Germline trimming cut 0 bases from V and 5 bases from J; bases unmatched to any gene: 8. The V gene's germline CDR1 is LGHNA and CDR2 YNFKEQ. The CDR3 bases are TGTGCCAGCAGCCAAGATCCCCCGGGACTAGCGGGAGGCGACGAGCAGTACTTC. It translates to CASSQDPPGLAGGDEQYF.

J is TRBJ2-7 and V is TRBV9, with TRBD1 matching 7 bases. The ends lost 0 bases at V and 3 bases at J; junction bases unmatched: 3. The CDR3 consists of 14 residues. Germline V CDR1 and CDR2: SGDLS, YYNGEE. The CDR3 sequence is CASSVGGQNYEQYF. DNA of the CDR3: TGTGCCAGCAGCGTAGGGGGACAGAACTACGAGCAGTACTTC.

The genes are TRBV15 and TRBJ2-6; tentatively, D is TRBD1 or TRBD2 (5 bases each). The CDR3 loop spans 16 amino acids. V lost 3 bases and J 2 bases, leaving 11 bases between the germline ends. Per germline, CDR1 LNHNV and CDR2 YYDKDF (reference sequence). DNA of the CDR3: TGTGCCACCAGCAGCGGGACGGGGCCTGGGGCCAACGTCCTGACTTTC. Translating it yields CATSSGTGPGANVLTF.

CDR3 DNA: TGTGCCAGCAGAAATTCGGGGGAGACCCAGTACTTC. This gives the protein CASRNSGETQYF. The rearrangement uses TRBV6-5 and TRBJ2-5; possible D gene TRBD2, 5 bases. V gave up 6 bases and J gave up 5 bases, with 10 bases separating them. The CDR3 consists of 12 residues. Germline V gene data show CDR1 as MNHEY and CDR2 as SVGAGI.

The chain employs TRBV27 and TRBJ1-2, with D possibly being TRBD1 (5 bases). From germline, CDR1 is MNHEY and CDR2 SMNVEV (reference sequence). The germline V and J ends were trimmed by 6 bases and 6 bases, with 8 bases remaining between them. There are 11 residues in the CDR3. The CDR3 reads CASSSGHGYTF. The CDR3 DNA reads TGTGCCAGCAGCTCAGGGCATGGCTACACCTTC.

This sequence joins TRBV28 and TRBJ2-7; 7 bases agree with TRBD2. From germline, CDR1 is MDHEN and CDR2 SYDVKM. The CDR3 covers 14 residues. J lost 5 bases, V lost 2 bases, and 6 bases had no gene match. In DNA, the CDR3 is TGTGCCAGCAGTTTAGCGGGAGTGAGCGACGAGCAGTACTTC. It specifies CASSLAGVSDEQYF.

The chain has TRBV9 and TRBJ1-5, with D hard to call. V dropped 7 bases and J dropped 0 bases, with 11 bases sitting between them. Looked up from germline, CDR1 is SGDLS and CDR2 is YYNGEE. The CDR3 is made up of 14 amino acids. Here the CDR3 reads CASGEEDSNQPQHF. CDR3 DNA sequence: TGTGCCAGCGGGGAAGAAGATAGCAATCAGCCCCAGCATTTT.

In nucleotides, the CDR3 is TGTGCCAGCAGCCAAATAGCCCTCAGGGAAGGGGCCGGGGAGCTGTTTTTT. The encoded protein is CASSQIALREGAGELFF. This chain joins TRBV14 and TRBJ2-2; possible D gene TRBD1, 5 bases. Between the trimmed V and J ends, which lost 2 bases and 6 bases, there was a span of 19 bases. The V gene's germline CDR1 is SGHDN and CDR2 FVKESK. The CDR3 is 17 amino acids.